The rows below give T cell receptor beta chains drawn from one sample of a study of T cell responses to AZD1222 COVID-19 vaccine. Assay: immunoSEQ multiplex PCR; the TCRdb copy retains only in-frame clones and omits some. Of 150,000 to 200,000 clones listed, about 90% are singletons. This specimen was peripheral blood, taken 28 days after the second AZD1222 dose. Receptors originate from an adult who received the AZD1222 COVID-19 vaccine. Both conserved end residues are part of each CDR3. A D gene is named only where the DNA matches it firmly.

>NA|TRBV28|TRBJ2-5
CASSPQREYQETQYF
TGTGCCAGCAGTCCCCAGAGGGAGTACCAAGAGACCCAGTACTTC
>NA|TRBV19|TRBJ1-1
CASSRTEAFF
TGTGCCAGTAGCCGCACTGAAGCTTTCTTT
>TRBD1|TRBV7-9|TRBJ1-1
CASSFGTANTEAFF
TGTGCCAGCAGCTTCGGGACAGCGAACACTGAAGCTTTCTTT
>NA|TRBV19|TRBJ2-6
CASSMIDSSGANVLTF
TGTGCCAGTAGTATGATCGACAGCTCTGGGGCCAACGTCCTGACTTTC
>NA|TRBV4-3|TRBJ2-1
CASSQGGWGEQFF
TGCGCCAGCAGCCAAGGGGGGTGGGGTGAGCAGTTCTTC
>NA|TRBV6-4|TRBJ2-2
CASSPWGPSNTGELFF
TGTGCCAGCAGTCCCTGGGGACCTTCGAACACCGGGGAGCTGTTTTTT
>NA|TRBV5-4|TRBJ2-1
CASSLGGSNNEQFF
TGTGCCAGCAGCTTGGGAGGGTCGAACAATGAGCAGTTCTTC
>NA|TRBV20-1|TRBJ1-5
CSARGRDTHF
TGCAGTGCTAGAGGGCGGGACACGCATTTT
>TRBD2|TRBV7-3|TRBJ2-2
CASSPRRAGAGELFF
TGTGCCAGCAGCCCCCGCCGAGCGGGAGCCGGGGAGCTGTTTTTT
>TRBD1|TRBV6-5|TRBJ1-2
CASSPLRTGRSGYTF
TGTGCCAGCAGCCCCCTCAGGACAGGTCGGAGTGGCTACACCTTC
>TRBD1|TRBV19|TRBJ2-7
CASSAGGPYEQYF
TGTGCCAGTAGCGCAGGGGGCCCCTACGAGCAGTACTTC
>NA|TRBV6-6|TRBJ1-2
CASTEVRVNYGYTF
TGTGCCAGCACCGAAGTGAGGGTGAACTATGGCTACACCTTC
>NA|TRBV6-2/TRBV6-3|TRBJ1-2
CASSIQVNYGYTF
TGTGCCAGCAGTATCCAGGTGAACTATGGCTACACCTTC
>TRBD2|TRBV13|TRBJ2-1
CASSLGPSGSSYNEQFF
TGTGCCAGCAGCTTAGGTCCTAGCGGAAGCTCCTACAATGAGCAGTTCTTC
>NA|TRBV6-5|TRBJ1-1
CASSFKGTEAFF
TGTGCCAGCAGTTTCAAAGGCACTGAAGCTTTCTTT